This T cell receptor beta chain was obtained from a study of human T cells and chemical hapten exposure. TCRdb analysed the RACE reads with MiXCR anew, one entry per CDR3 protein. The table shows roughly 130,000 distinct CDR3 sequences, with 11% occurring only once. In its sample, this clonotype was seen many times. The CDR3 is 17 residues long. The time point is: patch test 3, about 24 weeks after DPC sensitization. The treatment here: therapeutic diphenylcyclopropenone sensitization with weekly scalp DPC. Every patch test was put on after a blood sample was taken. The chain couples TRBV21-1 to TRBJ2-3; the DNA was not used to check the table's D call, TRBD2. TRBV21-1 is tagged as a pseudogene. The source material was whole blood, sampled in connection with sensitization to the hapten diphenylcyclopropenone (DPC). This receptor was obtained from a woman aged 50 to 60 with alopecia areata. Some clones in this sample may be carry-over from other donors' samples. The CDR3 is CASKQRSGTSALDTQYF. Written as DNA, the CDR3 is TGTGCCAGCAAACAGCGGTCCGGGACTAGCGCCCTAGATACGCAGTATTTT.